The 2 T cell receptor beta chains below were found in one sample sequenced in a study of blood T cell repertoires in COVID-19. Assay used: immunoSEQ multiplex PCR; TCRdb lists only in-frame clones, some missing. The sample holds 120,000 or so clones, more than 60% seen once. The sample consisted of peripheral blood. Source of these receptors: a woman between 70 and 85 years old with acute or convalescent COVID-19.

In its sample, this clone was seen once. The J gene is TRBJ1-5, the V gene TRBV28, with 10 bases fitting TRBD1. This CDR3 is built from 15 residues. Germline assignment: CDR1 MDHEN and CDR2 SYDVKM. Losses at the gene ends were 5 bases for V and 5 bases for J; bases not matched to a gene: 6. CDR3 in amino acids: CASSQLGTGDQPQHF. The CDR3 region has the DNA TGTGCCAGCAGTCAACTAGGGACAGGGGATCAGCCCCAGCATTTT.

This clone was seen many times. V and J are TRBV5-1 and TRBJ1-5; possible D gene TRBD1, 5 bases. Germline CDR1 and CDR2: SGHRS and YFSETQ. Trimming took off 5 bases at V and 4 bases at J, with 10 bases between the two ends. CDR3 size: 13 residues. CDR3 region: CASRVDRNQPQHF. DNA of the CDR3: TGCGCCAGCAGAGTTGACAGAAATCAGCCCCAGCATTTT.